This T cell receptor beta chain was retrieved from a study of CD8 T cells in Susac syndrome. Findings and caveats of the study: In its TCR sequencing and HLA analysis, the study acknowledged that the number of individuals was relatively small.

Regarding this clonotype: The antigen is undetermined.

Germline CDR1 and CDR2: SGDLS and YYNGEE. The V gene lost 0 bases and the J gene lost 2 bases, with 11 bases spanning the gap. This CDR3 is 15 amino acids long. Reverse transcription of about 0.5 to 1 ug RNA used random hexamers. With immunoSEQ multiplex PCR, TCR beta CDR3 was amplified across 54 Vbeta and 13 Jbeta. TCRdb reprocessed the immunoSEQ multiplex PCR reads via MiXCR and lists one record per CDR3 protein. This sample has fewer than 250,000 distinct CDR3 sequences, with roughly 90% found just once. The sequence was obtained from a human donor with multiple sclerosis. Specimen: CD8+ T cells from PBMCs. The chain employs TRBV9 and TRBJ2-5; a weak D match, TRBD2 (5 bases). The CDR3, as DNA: TGTGCCAGCAGCGTAGAGGAGGCAACACAAGAGACCCAGTACTTC. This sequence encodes CASSVEEATQETQYF.